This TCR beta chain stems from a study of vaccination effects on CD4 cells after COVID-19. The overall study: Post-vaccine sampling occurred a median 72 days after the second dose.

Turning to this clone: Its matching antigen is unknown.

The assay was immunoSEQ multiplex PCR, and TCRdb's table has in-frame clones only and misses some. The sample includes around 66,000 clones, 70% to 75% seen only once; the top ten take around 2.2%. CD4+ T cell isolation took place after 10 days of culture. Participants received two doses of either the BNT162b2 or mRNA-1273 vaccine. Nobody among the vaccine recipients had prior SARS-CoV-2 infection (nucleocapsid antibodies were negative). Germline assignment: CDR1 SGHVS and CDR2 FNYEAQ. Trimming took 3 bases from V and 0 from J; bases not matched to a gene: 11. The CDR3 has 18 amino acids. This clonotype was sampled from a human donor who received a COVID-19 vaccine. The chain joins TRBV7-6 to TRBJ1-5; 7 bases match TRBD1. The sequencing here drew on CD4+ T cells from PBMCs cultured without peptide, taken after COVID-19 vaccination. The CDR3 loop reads CASSFPKQGFYSNQPQHF. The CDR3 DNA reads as TGTGCCAGCAGCTTCCCAAAACAGGGGTTTTATAGCAATCAGCCCCAGCATTTT.